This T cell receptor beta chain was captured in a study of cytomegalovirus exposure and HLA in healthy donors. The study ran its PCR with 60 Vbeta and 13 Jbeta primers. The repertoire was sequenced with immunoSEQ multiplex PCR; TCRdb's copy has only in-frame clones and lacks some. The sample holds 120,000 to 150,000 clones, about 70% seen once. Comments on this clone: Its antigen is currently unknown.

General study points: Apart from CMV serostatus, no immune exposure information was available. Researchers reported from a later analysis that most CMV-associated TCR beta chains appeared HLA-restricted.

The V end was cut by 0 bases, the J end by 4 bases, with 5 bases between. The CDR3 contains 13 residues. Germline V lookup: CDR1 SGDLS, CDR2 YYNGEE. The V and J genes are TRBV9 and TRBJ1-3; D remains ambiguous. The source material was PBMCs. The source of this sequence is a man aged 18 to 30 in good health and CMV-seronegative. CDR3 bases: TGTGCCAGCAGCGTAGGTCAGGGAAACACCATATATTTT. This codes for CASSVGQGNTIYF.